The sequence of this T cell receptor beta chain was determined in a study of tissue T cells after allogeneic stem cell transplantation. Worth noting for this clone: Germline and genes: mouse. The read falls 1 residue short of the CDR3 end, and the missing part is taken from the germline J gene.

The V segment lost 6 bases and the J segment 4 bases; nucleotides outside the gene matches: 3. The germline CDR1 and CDR2 sequences are KGHPV and FQNQEV (reference sequence). The CDR3 totals 14 residues. The time point was: mouse harvest day 14 after allogeneic transplant. Each mouse received 10^7 T-cell-depleted marrow cells plus 10^6 splenic CD5+ T cells by tail vein. The method was immunoSEQ multiplex PCR; TCRdb's version includes in-frame clones alone and lacks a portion of them. The sample yields about 5,100 clones, 30% to 35% seen once. The rearrangement links TRBV26 to TRBJ2-4; 11 bases align to TRBD2. The source of this sequence is a female BALB/c mouse given C57BL/6 T cells with graft-versus-host disease after an allogeneic hematopoietic cell transplant. The sequencing input was skin. This chain's CDR3 is CASSLDWGENTLYF. The sequenced part of the CDR3 DNA is TGTGCCAGCAGCCTGGACTGGGGGGAAAACACCTTGTAC. Complete variable domain (other parts from reference TRBV26 and TRBJ2-4): NSKVIQTPRYLVKGQGQKAKMRCIPEKGHPVVFWYQQNKNNEFKFLINFQNQEVLQQIDMTEKRFSAECPSNSPCSLEIQSSEAGDSALYLCASSLDWGENTLYFGAGTRLSVL.